This TCR beta chain derives from a study of cytomegalovirus exposure and HLA in healthy donors. CDR3 length equals 14 residues. With V trimmed by 4 bases and J by 6 bases, 2 bases remained unmatched. The germline V gene has CDR1 MNHNY and CDR2 SVGAGI (reference sequence). Use of 60 Vbeta and 13 Jbeta primers characterized the PCR. Only in-frame clones appear in the TCRdb table, and some are missing; sequencing was by immunoSEQ multiplex PCR. The sample includes around 70,000 clones, 81% of them seen just once. V usage is TRBV6-6 and J usage is TRBJ2-3, with 12 bases lining up with TRBD2. The clonotype comes from a human donor in good health. Sequenced input: PBMCs. CDR3 bases: TGTGCCAGCAGTTCCGGACTAGCGGGGGATACGCAGTATTTT. Protein sequence: CASSSGLAGDTQYF.